The 31 T cell receptor beta chains reported below all come from one sample, sequenced in a study of T cell responses to AZD1222 COVID-19 vaccine. Only in-frame clones appear in the TCRdb table, and some are missing; sequencing was by immunoSEQ multiplex PCR. The table records around 130,000 clones, roughly 92% of them present only once. Sample: peripheral blood, taken on day 0 of AZD1222 vaccination. These receptors all stem from an adult in good health.

The rearrangement joins TRBV19 to TRBJ2-1, with 7 bases matching TRBD1. The junction had 5 bases not matched to a gene; V was cut back by 7 bases and J by 5 bases. This CDR3 is built from 13 residues. Germline V CDR1 and CDR2: LNHDA, SQIVND (reference sequence). The CDR3 reads CASTWDSHNEQFF. DNA of the CDR3: TGTGCCAGTACCTGGGACAGTCACAATGAGCAGTTCTTC.

This chain links TRBV6-6 with TRBJ1-2, with 12 bases that match TRBD1. Germline CDR1 reads MNHNY; CDR2 reads SVGAGI (reference sequence). V shed 7 bases, J shed 5 bases, and the junction held 5 bases outside the gene matches. The CDR3 runs to 14 residues. DNA of the CDR3: TGTGCCAGCACCCGGGACAGGGGGCTTTATGGCTACACCTTC. Encoded protein: CASTRDRGLYGYTF.

This clone occurred once. The chain is built from TRBV30 and TRBJ2-7; 9 nucleotides match TRBD1. Germline CDR1 GTSNPN, CDR2 SVGIG (reference sequence). The trim removed 0 bases at V and 5 bases at J, leaving 5 bases unmatched. The CDR3 totals 14 residues. CDR3 in amino acids: CAWSVRGQGDEQYF. The CDR3 nucleotides read TGTGCCTGGAGTGTACGGGGACAGGGCGACGAGCAGTACTTC. Filled out from reference TRBV30 and TRBJ2-7, the complete variable domain reads SQTIHQWPATLVQPVGSPLSLECTVEGTSNPNLYWYRQAAGRGLQLLFYSVGIGQISSEVPQNLSASRPQDRQFILSSKKLLLSDSGFYLCAWSVRGQGDEQYFGPGTRLTVT.

V and J are TRBV7-7 and TRBJ2-5; tentative D call: TRBD2 (7 bases). CDR1 SSHAT and CDR2 FNYEAQ come from the germline V gene (reference sequence). The CDR3 has 15 residues. Trimming removed 6 bases at V and 4 bases at J, with 18 bases between. The DNA of the CDR3 is TGTGCCAGCAGTAAAGGGGGGGGCTTGGGAGAGACCCAGTACTTC. Its translation: CASSKGGGLGETQYF.

The V and J genes are TRBV27 and TRBJ1-6, with D perhaps TRBD1 (6 bases). The germline gives CDR1 MNHEY, CDR2 SMNVEV (reference sequence). Deletions cut 6 bases from V and 4 bases from J, with 10 bases between. This CDR3 has 14 amino acids. This CDR3 reads CASRAGQYNSPLHF. The CDR3 nucleotides read TGTGCCAGCAGGGCTGGACAGTATAATTCACCCCTCCACTTT.

This chain links TRBV6-6 with TRBJ1-2; TRBD1 is a possible D gene (6 bases). Germline V gene lookup returns CDR1 MNHNY and CDR2 SVGAGI (reference sequence). The CDR3 sequence is 16 residues long. V was pared by 7 bases and J by 0 bases, with 18 bases between. For the CDR3, the DNA is TGTGCCAGCACCCAACCACCCACAGGGACTAACTATGGCTACACCTTC. Translating it yields CASTQPPTGTNYGYTF.

This chain connects TRBV10-3 to TRBJ2-2; possibly TRBD1 for D (6 bases). CDR1 and CDR2 (germline): ENHRY, SYGVKD. This CDR3 is 12 amino acids long. The ends were cut back, 4 bases at V and 6 bases at J, with 6 bases in the middle. The CDR3 is CAISAGAGELFF. CDR3 nucleotides: TGTGCCATCAGTGCAGGGGCCGGGGAGCTGTTTTTT.

The chain combines TRBV11-2 with TRBJ1-1; TRBD1 matches 8 bases. The V segment lost 5 bases and the J segment 4 bases; nucleotides outside the gene matches: 9. The CDR3 covers 15 residues. Germline V gene lookup returns CDR1 SGHAT and CDR2 FQNNGV. In DNA form, the CDR3 reads TGTGCCAGCAGCACCCCCCAGGGGGCGGGCACTGAAGCTTTCTTT. Its protein is CASSTPQGAGTEAFF. Filled out from reference TRBV11-2 and TRBJ1-1, the complete variable domain reads EAGVAQSPRYKIIEKRQSVAFWCNPISGHATLYWYQQILGQGPKLLIQFQNNGVVDDSQLPKDRFSAERLKGVDSTLKIQPAKLEDSAVYLCASSTPQGAGTEAFFGQGTRLTVV.

This rearrangement joins TRBV6-5 to TRBJ1-1; D is uncertain. Germline V CDR1 and CDR2: MNHEY, SVGAGI. Trimming stripped 4 bases from V and 5 bases from J, with 11 bases between. The CDR3 contains 13 residues. In DNA, the CDR3 is TGTGCCAGCAGTTTGTATGGAGGGACTGAAGCTTTCTTT. Protein: CASSLYGGTEAFF.

V is TRBV19 and J is TRBJ1-4; D is perhaps TRBD1 (6 bases). This CDR3 is 14 amino acids long. Looked up from germline, CDR1 is LNHDA and CDR2 is SQIVND (reference sequence). The V end was cut by 3 bases, the J end by 6 bases, with 11 bases between. The DNA of the CDR3 is TGTGCCAGTAGTATGGCAGGGGTGGATGAAAAACTGTTTTTT. Translating it yields CASSMAGVDEKLFF.

This chain connects TRBV6-1 to TRBJ2-7; 9 bases are a match to TRBD1. This CDR3 spans 15 amino acids. The V and J ends lost 5 bases and 6 bases, in that order; junction bases with no gene match: 11. Germline V gives CDR1 MNHNS, CDR2 SASEGT. The CDR3 region is CASSPPPGQGPEQYF. CDR3 nucleotide sequence: TGTGCCAGCAGTCCCCCCCCGGGACAGGGCCCCGAGCAGTACTTC.

As DNA, the CDR3 is TGTGCCAGCAGCCAAGATGGAGCGGGGGCGGGGGAGACCCAGTACTTC. Its translation is CASSQDGAGAGETQYF. V and J are TRBV3-1 (or the pseudogene TRBV3-2) and TRBJ2-5; TRBD2 aligns across 8 bases. Germline CDR1 LGHDT, CDR2 YNNKEL (reference sequence). V lost 0 bases and J lost 5; bases outside the gene matches: 8. This CDR3 spans 16 amino acids.

The chain links TRBV5-4 to TRBJ1-1; D gene unclear. CDR1 and CDR2 from the germline V gene are SGHNT and YYREEE (reference sequence). The CDR3 covers 12 residues. The ends were cut back, 7 bases at V and 5 bases at J, with 12 bases in the middle. In nucleotides, the CDR3 is TGTGCCAGCGGCGAAGGGTGGACTGAAGCTTTCTTT. Translation gives CASGEGWTEAFF.

This clone was counted a single time. V is TRBV7-9 and J is TRBJ2-1, with TRBD1 matching 8 bases. With V trimmed by 3 bases and J by 6 bases, 4 bases remained unmatched. CDR1 is SEHNR, CDR2 FQNEAQ, per germline (reference sequence). There are 14 residues in the CDR3. In DNA, the CDR3 is TGTGCCAGCAGCTTCGGGGACAGGCCCAATGAGCAGTTCTTC. It specifies CASSFGDRPNEQFF.

The rearrangement joins TRBV27 to TRBJ2-5; no definite D call. This CDR3 is 13 amino acids long. V lost 3 bases and J 0 bases, leaving 5 bases between the germline ends. In germline, CDR1 is MNHEY, CDR2 SMNVEV (reference sequence). The CDR3 sequence is CASSLGYQETQYF. CDR3 DNA sequence: TGTGCCAGCAGTTTGGGTTACCAAGAGACCCAGTACTTC.

This chain uses TRBV4-1 with TRBJ2-7; 14 positions agree with TRBD2. This CDR3 is built from 16 residues. The germline CDR1 and CDR2 sequences are MGHRA and YSYEKL. V shed 3 bases and J 7 bases; nucleotides not matched to a gene: 8. CDR3 region: CASSQTSGGALEEQYF. CDR3 bases: TGCGCCAGCAGCCAGACTAGCGGGGGGGCGTTAGAAGAGCAGTACTTC.

The V call is TRBV2, the J call TRBJ2-3, with 12 bases aligning to TRBD2. The CDR3 has 15 amino acids. CDR1 is SNHLY, CDR2 FYNNEI, per germline. Trimming took 4 bases from V and 4 from J; bases not matched to a gene: 3. This chain's CDR3 is CASSVASGGADTQYF. In DNA, the CDR3 is TGTGCCAGCAGTGTTGCTAGCGGGGGGGCAGATACGCAGTATTTT.

DNA for the CDR3: TGTGCCAGCAGTGAAATGCTAGGAGCAGGGGGCTATGGCTACACCTTC. It specifies CASSEMLGAGGYGYTF. This chain joins TRBV2 and TRBJ1-2; 7 nucleotides line up with TRBD1. CDR1 and CDR2 (germline): SNHLY, FYNNEI. CDR3 length: 16 amino acids. The V gene end was trimmed by 2 bases and the J gene end by 4 bases; junction bases not matched to a gene: 10. The variable domain in full, with the rest retrieved from reference TRBV2 and TRBJ1-2, is EPEVTQTPSHQVTQMGQEVILRCVPISNHLYFYWYRQILGQKVEFLVSFYNNEISEKSEIFDDQFSVERPDGSNFTLKIRSTKLEDSAMYFCASSEMLGAGGYGYTFGSGTRLTVV.

The CDR3 coding sequence is TGTGCCAGTAGGGGACAGGGTTCTTACAATGAGCAGTTCTTC. The encoded protein is CASRGQGSYNEQFF. V and J are TRBV19 and TRBJ2-1, with 9 bases identical to TRBD1. The junction had 4 bases not matched to a gene; V was cut back by 6 bases and J by 4 bases. Germline CDR1 is LNHDA and CDR2 is SQIVND (reference sequence). The CDR3 loop spans 14 amino acids.

J is TRBJ2-1 and V is TRBV4-1, with D possibly matching TRBD1 (6 bases). Trimming removed 3 bases from V and 5 bases from J, with 20 bases in between. This CDR3 region has 17 residues. Germline lookup yields CDR1 MGHRA and CDR2 YSYEKL. This chain's CDR3 is CASSQGAVTGYHNEQFF. Written as DNA, the CDR3 is TGCGCCAGCAGCCAGGGGGCGGTAACAGGTTATCACAATGAGCAGTTCTTC.

The V call is TRBV7-8, the J call TRBJ1-5, with TRBD1 matching 8 bases. With V trimmed by 1 base and J by 7 bases, 6 bases remained unmatched. This CDR3 is built from 15 residues. Germline V gene sequence: CDR1 SGHVS, CDR2 FQNEAQ. The CDR3 DNA follows: TGTGCCAGCAGCTTAGAGGACAGGGCAAGACAGCCCCAGCATTTT. Amino acid sequence: CASSLEDRARQPQHF.

The rearrangement links TRBV20-1 to TRBJ2-3, with a weak D call TRBD2 (7 bases). CDR3 length equals 11 residues. V was pared by 5 bases and J by 9 bases, with 12 bases between. Per the germline V gene, CDR1 is DFQATT and CDR2 is SNEGSKA (reference sequence). The CDR3 nucleotides are TGCAGTGCTCCGAGGGGGGGGACGCAGTATTTT. Translating it yields CSAPRGGTQYF.

The rearrangement joins TRBV6-1 to TRBJ2-3; no definite D call. V was cut by 0 bases and J by 8 bases, with 24 bases left in between. The CDR3 is 18 residues long. Germline CDR1 MNHNS, CDR2 SASEGT. The CDR3 DNA sequence: TGTGCCAGCAGTGAAGCCTGGAGCCTGGGTTTTTCCACGGGTACGCAGTATTTT. Protein: CASSEAWSLGFSTGTQYF.

The chain links TRBV6-5 to TRBJ1-1; weak D call: TRBD1 (6 bases). From germline, CDR1 is MNHEY and CDR2 SVGAGI. The CDR3 sequence is 16 residues long. V was cut by 3 bases and J by 0 bases, with 14 bases left in between. CDR3 sequence (DNA): TGTGCCAGCAGTTATTCAACAGGGCCTATGAACACTGAAGCTTTCTTT. Translation gives CASSYSTGPMNTEAFF.

The chain combines TRBV19 with TRBJ2-1; maybe TRBD1 (6 bases). CDR1 is LNHDA, CDR2 SQIVND, per germline (reference sequence). This CDR3 comprises 15 residues. V was shortened by 3 bases and J by 6 bases, with 15 bases between the two germline ends. CDR3 loop: CASSIALVRGNEQFF. The CDR3 DNA follows: TGTGCCAGTAGTATCGCCCTCGTCAGGGGCAATGAGCAGTTCTTC.

The genes are TRBV6-1 and TRBJ1-5; no definite D call. Trimming removed 3 bases at V and 2 bases at J, with 11 bases between. The germline V gene encodes CDR1 MNHNS and CDR2 SASEGT. The CDR3 sequence is 15 residues long. CDR3 in DNA: TGTGCCAGCAGTGAGGCTGGGGAGGGCAATCAGCCCCAGCATTTT. It encodes CASSEAGEGNQPQHF.

The chain carries TRBV12-2 and TRBJ2-7; the table's D gene call, TRBD2, was not cross checked with the DNA. TRBV12-2 is a known pseudogene. The CDR3 totals 18 residues. The CDR3 region is CASRRRPRPGGSSYEQYF. The CDR3 DNA is TGTGCAAGTCGCCGCCGACCCCGACCTGGAGGGAGCTCCTACGAGCAGTACTTC.

This clone was counted a single time. The chain uses TRBV10-2 and TRBJ2-6; D call uncertain. CDR1 is WSHSY, CDR2 SAAADI, per germline. Trimming took 3 bases from V and 0 from J, leaving 6 bases between them. The CDR3 runs 15 residues. The CDR3 DNA is TGCGCCAGCAGTGAAGGCATCTCTGGGGCCAACGTCCTGACTTTC. Translation gives CASSEGISGANVLTF.

The rearrangement joins TRBV27 to TRBJ1-2, with a tentative D call TRBD1 (5 bases). This CDR3 spans 14 amino acids. V lost 0 bases and J lost 5, with 10 bases in between. Germline assignment: CDR1 MNHEY and CDR2 SMNVEV (reference sequence). CDR3 sequence reads: CASSLSAGRYGYTF. The CDR3 DNA is TGTGCCAGCAGTTTATCCGCAGGGAGGTATGGCTACACCTTC.

V gene TRBV5-8 combines with J gene TRBJ2-1; 7 nucleotides agree with TRBD1. Germline CDR1 reads SGHTS; CDR2 reads YDEGEE. The CDR3 runs 17 residues. J lost 2 bases, V lost 4 bases, and 12 bases had no gene match. DNA for the CDR3: TGTGCCAGCAGCAAGTACAGGGGCGCTACTACCTACAATGAGCAGTTCTTC. It encodes CASSKYRGATTYNEQFF.

This clone occurred a few times. V gene TRBV6-1 combines with J gene TRBJ2-7; TRBD1 aligns across 11 bases. V shed 0 bases and J 4 bases; nucleotides not matched to a gene: 2. This CDR3 is 15 amino acids long. Per germline, CDR1 MNHNS and CDR2 SASEGT. Written as DNA, the CDR3 is TGTGCCAGCAGTGAAGCTGGGGACAGGGGGTACGAGCAGTACTTC. This translates into CASSEAGDRGYEQYF.